One and the same sample provided the 30 T cell receptor beta chains below, sequenced in a study of blood T cells in healthy people across ages. A second PCR, run for about 7 to 11 cycles, used a sample-barcoded 5' primer plus a J-beta primer mix. TCRdb re-derived calls from the 5' RACE reads in MiXCR, one entry per CDR3 protein. Of about 2 million distinct CDR3 sequences in the sample, approximately 50% were seen once. Sequenced sample: blood. Receptors originate from a woman in her thirties or forties in good health.

This chain connects TRBV10-3 to TRBJ2-2; 11 bases line up with TRBD2. The V gene end was trimmed by 6 bases and the J gene end by 3 bases; junction bases not matched to a gene: 3. The CDR3 has 15 residues. The germline CDR1 and CDR2 sequences are ENHRY and SYGVKD. Here the CDR3 reads CAIRGTSGDTGELFF. The CDR3 DNA reads TGTGCCATCAGAGGGACTAGCGGCGACACCGGGGAGCTGTTTTTT.

This clonotype was recorded only once. The V gene is TRBV7-2, the J gene TRBJ1-6, with D hard to call. V gave up 1 base and J gave up 0 bases, with 10 bases separating them. This CDR3 contains 17 residues. Germline CDR1 and CDR2: SGHTA and FQGNSA. CDR3 nucleotides: TGTGCCAGCAGCTTAGATGACGGGAGCTCCTATAATTCACCCCTCCACTTT. It is translated as CASSLDDGSSYNSPLHF. Complete variable domain (other parts from reference TRBV7-2 and TRBJ1-6): GAGVSQSPSNKVTEKGKDVELRCDPISGHTALYWYRQSLGQGLEFLIYFQGNSAPDKSGLPSDRFSAERTGGSVSTLTIQRTQQEDSAVYLCASSLDDGSSYNSPLHFGNGTRLTVT.

Only a few counts were recorded for this clonotype. The chain couples TRBV12-3 or TRBV12-4 to TRBJ2-3, with D maybe TRBD2 (6 bases). This CDR3 comprises 15 residues. Trimming pared 6 bases from V and 7 bases from J, leaving 20 bases between. The CDR3 DNA follows: TGTGCCAGCAGCCCCCCGGGACTGATGCACAATACGCAGTATTTT. This encodes CASSPPGLMHNTQYF.

This clonotype turned up a few times. J is TRBJ2-1 and V is TRBV29-1, with D perhaps TRBD2 (6 bases). This CDR3 spans 16 amino acids. Germline loops: CDR1 SQVTM, CDR2 ANQGSEA. V was clipped by 0 bases and J by 2 bases, with 14 bases between them. DNA of the CDR3: TGCAGCGTTGAAGAGTTCAGCGGGTTGGCCTACAATGAGCAGTTCTTC. The encoded protein is CSVEEFSGLAYNEQFF.

This clonotype was counted between two and nine times. The chain has TRBV7-2 and TRBJ1-2, with 7 positions matching TRBD1. CDR1 SGHTA and CDR2 FQGNSA come from the germline V gene. The CDR3 sequence is 11 residues long. V shed 5 bases, J shed 9 bases, and the junction held 3 bases outside the gene matches. The CDR3 DNA sequence: TGTGCCAGCAGCCTGGACAGGCGCTACACCTTC. Amino acids: CASSLDRRYTF. The whole variable domain, filled in from reference TRBV7-2 and TRBJ1-2, reads GAGVSQSPSNKVTEKGKDVELRCDPISGHTALYWYRQSLGQGLEFLIYFQGNSAPDKSGLPSDRFSAERTGGSVSTLTIQRTQQEDSAVYLCASSLDRRYTFGSGTRLTVV.

This clonotype was counted a single time. The gene calls are TRBV7-2 and TRBJ2-3; 9 nucleotides agree with TRBD2. The V gene's germline CDR1 is SGHTA and CDR2 FQGNSA. There are 15 residues in the CDR3. V shed 2 bases and J 4 bases; nucleotides not matched to a gene: 4. In nucleotides, the CDR3 is TGTGCCAGCAGCTTAATAGCGGGGGACGCAGATACGCAGTATTTT. As protein: CASSLIAGDADTQYF.

This chain links TRBV4-2 with TRBJ1-6; no firm D call. The ends were cut back, 2 bases at V and 10 bases at J, with 18 bases in the middle. Looked up from germline, CDR1 is LGHNA and CDR2 is YNFKEQ. CDR3 size: 16 residues. The CDR3 loop reads CASSQPGGRVASPLHF. The CDR3, as DNA: TGTGCCAGCAGCCAACCTGGTGGGAGGGTCGCCTCACCCCTCCACTTT.

This clonotype was observed once. A much larger clonotype is one base distant, so this may be a read error. The chain employs TRBV7-9 and TRBJ2-6; D is unresolved. The CDR3 runs to 17 residues. Germline CDR1 SEHNR, CDR2 FQNEAQ (reference sequence). CDR3 DNA sequence: TGTGCCAGAAGCTTATGGGTCCCCCTGGCTGGGGCCAACGTCCTGACTTTC. Its translation is CARSLWVPLAGANVLTF.

This clonotype came up a few times. The CDR3 sequence: CATSRARGYEKLFF. CDR3 nucleotide sequence: TGTGCCACCAGCAGAGCACGGGGGTACGAAAAACTGTTTTTT. The genes are TRBV15 and TRBJ1-4, with D perhaps matching TRBD1 (5 bases). Deletions cut 1 base from V and 8 bases from J, with 11 bases between. The germline V gene has CDR1 LNHNV and CDR2 YYDKDF (reference sequence). This CDR3 comprises 14 residues.

The genes are TRBV6-1 and TRBJ2-1; 7 bases align to TRBD2. The CDR3 runs 16 residues. J lost 4 bases, V lost 4 bases, and 10 bases had no gene match. Germline loops: CDR1 MNHNS, CDR2 SASEGT. The CDR3 sequence: CASSVSGGYVYNEQFF. The CDR3 coding sequence is TGTGCCAGCAGTGTGTCCGGGGGGTATGTATACAATGAGCAGTTCTTC.

The rearrangement links TRBV12-3 or TRBV12-4 to TRBJ2-7; TRBD2 matches at 11 bases. V was pared by 6 bases and J by 3 bases, with 7 bases of the junction left unmatched. The CDR3 extends over 15 amino acids. The CDR3 bases are TGTGCCAGCAGAGCAATAGCGGGGGGGCACTACGAGCAGTACTTC. Translating gives CASRAIAGGHYEQYF.

With regard to this clonotype: One end of the junction varies from germline; a read error may be responsible. This sequence joins TRBV7-2 and TRBJ2-5; TRBD2 aligns across 8 bases. The germline V gene encodes CDR1 SGHTA and CDR2 FQGNSA. The CDR3 loop spans 18 amino acids. The CDR3 DNA reads TGTGCCGGCAGCTTAGCGAGCGCGGGGGGAGAGTACCAAGAGACCCAGTACTTC. This translates into CAGSLASAGGEYQETQYF.

This clonotype has a handful of counts. V and J are TRBV24-1 and TRBJ2-5; D is possibly TRBD2 (6 bases). CDR3 length: 13 residues. Germline CDR1 reads KGHDR; CDR2 reads SFDVKD. The ends were cut back, 3 bases at V and 5 bases at J, with 9 bases in the middle. The CDR3 DNA is TGTGCCACCAGTGATGGAGGGGTCGAGACCCAGTACTTC. Protein: CATSDGGVETQYF.

The sample holds a few counts of this clonotype. This chain uses TRBV27 with TRBJ2-1; 10 bases line up with TRBD1. Looked up from germline, CDR1 is MNHEY and CDR2 is SMNVEV (reference sequence). V lost 6 bases to trimming and J lost 5 bases; unmatched junction nucleotides: 4. The CDR3 extends over 14 amino acids. CDR3 protein: CASRWTGGDNEQFF. In nucleotides, the CDR3 is TGTGCCAGCAGGTGGACAGGGGGGGACAATGAGCAGTTCTTC.

J is TRBJ2-5 and V is TRBV27, with D perhaps TRBD2 (5 bases). With 4 bases removed from V and 11 bases from J, the gap between germline ends came to 17 bases. The CDR3 length is 13 residues. Germline V lookup: CDR1 MNHEY, CDR2 SMNVEV (reference sequence). This CDR3 is CASSSGLNNEQYF. CDR3 nucleotide sequence: TGTGCCAGCAGTTCCGGACTCAACAATGAGCAGTACTTC.

The chain combines TRBV7-2 with TRBJ2-4; D is ambiguous. V lost 5 bases, J lost 15 bases, and 17 bases lay in between. CDR3 length: 12 amino acids. Germline-derived CDR1 and CDR2 are SGHTA and FQGNSA. CDR3 sequence (DNA): TGTGCCAGCAGCCAAAACCGAAGTCCTCCGTACTTC. Translated: CASSQNRSPPYF.

The chain recombines TRBV7-2 with TRBJ2-7, with TRBD1 matching 8 bases. The CDR3 totals 16 residues. The junction had 5 bases not matched to a gene; V was cut back by 1 base and J by 0 bases. Germline assignment: CDR1 SGHTA and CDR2 FQGNSA. Here the CDR3 reads CASSLVAGGPSYEQYF. The CDR3 DNA follows: TGTGCCAGCAGCTTAGTTGCAGGGGGCCCCTCCTACGAGCAGTACTTC.

This chain joins TRBV20-1 and TRBJ2-5; 7 positions agree with TRBD2. CDR3 size: 14 residues. Per germline, CDR1 DFQATT and CDR2 SNEGSKA (reference sequence). J lost 2 bases, V lost 4 bases, and 7 bases had no gene match. The CDR3 is CSAIRGGGQETQYF. The CDR3, as DNA: TGCAGTGCTATTCGCGGGGGAGGACAAGAGACCCAGTACTTC.

V is TRBV5-1 and J is TRBJ1-2; no clear D. This CDR3 comprises 12 residues. Germline lookup yields CDR1 SGHRS and CDR2 YFSETQ. The V end was cut by 6 bases, the J end by 5 bases, with 11 bases between. CDR3 residues: CASKNEGYGYTF. The CDR3 nucleotides are TGCGCCAGCAAAAACGAGGGTTATGGCTACACCTTC.

This clonotype was found once. The rearrangement links TRBV6-5 to TRBJ1-6, with D tentatively TRBD1 (6 bases). This CDR3 is 16 amino acids long. Trimming cost V 2 bases and J 12 bases, with 20 bases left between them. Germline loops: CDR1 MNHEY, CDR2 SVGAGI. CDR3: CASSYITGPYLEPLHF. CDR3 nucleotides: TGTGCCAGCAGTTACATCACAGGGCCCTATTTGGAACCCCTCCACTTT.

The chain is built from TRBV5-1 and TRBJ1-1, with D maybe TRBD1 (6 bases). The germline V and J ends were trimmed by 0 bases and 5 bases, with 14 bases remaining between them. Germline V lookup: CDR1 SGHRS, CDR2 YFSETQ. The CDR3 is 15 residues long. The DNA for the CDR3 is TGCGCCAGCAGCTTGGATGGGGCCAGGGGTACTGAAGCTTTCTTT. It is translated as CASSLDGARGTEAFF.

About this clonotype itself: An end of the junction differs from the germline gene, which may be a read error. J is TRBJ2-4 and V is TRBV13, with D uncertain. Germline CDR1 reads PRHDT; CDR2 reads FYEKMQ (reference sequence). The CDR3 contains 15 residues. CDR3: CASSSAWLAKNILYF. In DNA, the CDR3 is TGTGCCAGCAGCTCAGCCTGGTTGGCCAAAAACATTCTGTACTTC.

The V gene is TRBV7-8, the J gene TRBJ2-7; no clear D gene. The CDR3 runs 10 residues. V lost 5 bases and J 7 bases, leaving 6 bases between the germline ends. The germline V gene has CDR1 SGHVS and CDR2 FQNEAQ. The chain's CDR3 is CASSVVEQYF. For the CDR3, the DNA is TGTGCCAGCAGCGTAGTTGAGCAGTACTTC.

The gene calls are TRBV4-3 and TRBJ2-1; 8 nucleotides align to TRBD1. The CDR3 sequence is 15 residues long. Trimming removed 2 bases from V and 5 bases from J; junction bases left unmatched: 5. Germline CDR1 is LGHNA and CDR2 is YSLEER. The CDR3 DNA follows: TGCGCCAGCAGCCAACGACAGGGGCGGCACAATGAGCAGTTCTTC. Its translation is CASSQRQGRHNEQFF.

In this sample, this clonotype turned up a few times. In DNA form, the CDR3 reads TGTGCCAGCAGCGACAGGGGAGGCAATCAGCCCCAGCATTTT. It yields the protein CASSDRGGNQPQHF. The chain links TRBV6-2 or TRBV6-3 to TRBJ1-5; 8 positions match TRBD1. Germline V CDR1 and CDR2: MNHEY, SVGEGT. The junction had 3 bases not matched to a gene; V was cut back by 6 bases and J by 2 bases. The CDR3 is 14 amino acids.

The gene calls are TRBV5-1 and TRBJ2-1; D is perhaps TRBD1 (5 bases). V gave up 2 bases and J gave up 7 bases, with 16 bases separating them. CDR1 and CDR2 (germline): SGHRS, YFSETQ. This CDR3 region has 15 residues. The CDR3, as DNA: TGCGCCAGCAGCTTATTGCATGGGGCTGAGAATGAGCAGTTCTTC. It translates to CASSLLHGAENEQFF.

For this clonotype: At one end, the junction sequence differs from germline, possibly due to a read error. This chain joins TRBV29-1 and TRBJ2-1; tentatively, D is TRBD1 (5 bases). The CDR3 is 15 residues long. CDR1 and CDR2 (germline): SQVTM, ANQGSEA. CDR3 in amino acids: CSVVRQPSSYNERFF. CDR3 in DNA: TGCAGCGTTGTCAGACAGCCCAGCTCCTACAATGAGCGGTTCTTC.

The V gene is TRBV27, the J gene TRBJ2-5; TRBD2 matches at 12 bases. The CDR3 has 16 residues. J gave up 3 bases and V 5 bases, and 7 bases lay outside the gene matches. Germline assignment: CDR1 MNHEY and CDR2 SMNVEV (reference sequence). The CDR3 loop is CASSTRLAGEEETQYF. The CDR3 nucleotides read TGTGCCAGCAGTACCCGACTAGCGGGGGAGGAAGAGACCCAGTACTTC.

The chain links TRBV7-2 to TRBJ2-5; 7 nucleotides align to TRBD1. This CDR3 spans 15 amino acids. The V and J ends lost 10 bases and 3 bases, in that order; junction bases with no gene match: 14. Germline-derived CDR1 and CDR2 are SGHTA and FQGNSA. Here the CDR3 reads CATQEGDSIKETQYF. DNA of the CDR3: TGTGCCACCCAAGAGGGGGACAGCATAAAAGAGACCCAGTACTTC.

This clonotype was recorded at least ten times. CDR3 amino acids: CASSPGTGGRETQYF. CDR3 nucleotides: TGTGCCAGCAGTCCAGGGACAGGCGGTCGGGAGACCCAGTACTTC. The gene calls are TRBV11-2 and TRBJ2-5; 8 nucleotides agree with TRBD1. Looked up from germline, CDR1 is SGHAT and CDR2 is FQNNGV. The length of the CDR3 is 15 residues. Trimming took 6 bases from V and 5 from J; bases not matched to a gene: 11.